A selection of T cell receptor beta chains follows, all from one sample in a study of blood T cell repertoires in COVID-19. This table comes from immunoSEQ multiplex PCR, and its TCRdb copy is limited to in-frame clones, with some not included. Of just over 350,000 clones listed, approximately 86% are singletons. Material: peripheral blood. These receptors were taken from a woman aged 55-70 years with COVID-19, enrolled during active disease. The conserved cysteine and the conserved F or W are not part of the CDR3 here.

V gene: TRBV12-5; J gene: TRBJ1-3; CDR3 protein: ASGGARQGGD
V gene: TRBV12-5; J gene: TRBJ2-1; CDR3 protein: ASGLDVTGGILF
V gene: TRBV9; J gene: TRBJ1-1; CDR3 protein: ASSAQGAGNTEAF
V gene: TRBV5-1; J gene: TRBJ2-7; CDR3 protein: ASSLTGSYYEQY
V gene: TRBV3-1/TRBV3-2; J gene: TRBJ1-5; CDR3 protein: ASSQQGRNQPQH
V gene: TRBV5-1; J gene: TRBJ1-6; CDR3 protein: ASSFDRGINSPLH
V gene: TRBV3-1/TRBV3-2; J gene: TRBJ2-1; CDR3 protein: ASSQGAGDGEQF
V gene: TRBV4-3; J gene: TRBJ2-1; CDR3 protein: ASSQDSTTRGEQF
V gene: TRBV2; J gene: TRBJ1-1; CDR3 protein: ASSEIGAGNTEAF
V gene: TRBV9; J gene: TRBJ2-3; CDR3 protein: ASSVVASGGSYTDTQY
V gene: TRBV18; J gene: TRBJ2-3; CDR3 protein: ASSPGLARTDTQY
V gene: TRBV9; J gene: TRBJ1-2; CDR3 protein: ASSAGQFPWYGYT
V gene: TRBV5-1; J gene: TRBJ2-2; CDR3 protein: ASSAAGQGYTGELF
V gene: TRBV7-3; J gene: TRBJ2-3; CDR3 protein: ASSLEGSYLGDTQY
V gene: TRBV7-9; J gene: TRBJ1-1; CDR3 protein: ASVYRVNTEAF
V gene: TRBV30; J gene: TRBJ1-2; CDR3 protein: AWSQGLNYDYT
V gene: TRBV7-8; J gene: TRBJ2-3; CDR3 protein: ASRGGASGDNTDTQY
V gene: TRBV11-3; J gene: TRBJ1-2; CDR3 protein: ASSALVGDYGYT
V gene: TRBV4-2; J gene: TRBJ2-3; CDR3 protein: ASSQDLRGPSTDTQY
V gene: TRBV6-5; J gene: TRBJ1-4; CDR3 protein: ASSDREKLF
V gene: TRBV9; J gene: TRBJ2-5; CDR3 protein: ASSVLAGGNDETQY
V gene: TRBV6-9; J gene: TRBJ2-5; CDR3 protein: ASSSQETQY
V gene: TRBV30; J gene: TRBJ2-2; CDR3 protein: AWSVLKIGELF
V gene: TRBV10-3; J gene: TRBJ2-1; CDR3 protein: AISDLAGGGNEQF
V gene: TRBV7-7; J gene: TRBJ1-1; CDR3 protein: ASSLLRDRRALQRATEAF
V gene: TRBV28; J gene: TRBJ1-6; CDR3 protein: ASRDRGRRSLH
V gene: TRBV18; J gene: TRBJ2-5; CDR3 protein: ASTGGGVETQY
V gene: TRBV6-5; J gene: TRBJ1-1; CDR3 protein: ASSFQTGNTEAF
V gene: TRBV28; J gene: TRBJ1-4; CDR3 protein: ASSLVSGGEKLF
V gene: TRBV12-3/TRBV12-4; J gene: TRBJ1-2; CDR3 protein: ASKRQGIGGYT
V gene: TRBV27; J gene: TRBJ2-6; CDR3 protein: ASSLNRGQSSGANVLT
V gene: TRBV11-2; J gene: TRBJ2-5; CDR3 protein: ASSSGLAGHRPYQETQY
V gene: TRBV11-3; J gene: TRBJ1-4; CDR3 protein: ASSLPNEKLF
V gene: TRBV7-9; J gene: TRBJ1-1; CDR3 protein: ASSSGEGNTEAF
V gene: TRBV4-1; J gene: TRBJ2-5; CDR3 protein: ASSRETEYQETQY
V gene: TRBV7-9; J gene: TRBJ2-3; CDR3 protein: ASSLGRSGARTTDTQY
V gene: TRBV6-6; J gene: TRBJ2-1; CDR3 protein: ASSSEGAYNEQF
V gene: TRBV19; J gene: TRBJ2-3; CDR3 protein: ASSPAGTGGLDTQY
V gene: TRBV18; J gene: TRBJ2-5; CDR3 protein: ASSRDSGSGETQY
V gene: TRBV9; J gene: TRBJ2-5; CDR3 protein: ASSVGQPGETQY
V gene: TRBV19; J gene: TRBJ2-5; CDR3 protein: ASSIASSGGAVSTQY
V gene: TRBV19; J gene: TRBJ2-1; CDR3 protein: ASSIVAGANNEQF
V gene: TRBV5-1; J gene: TRBJ2-5; CDR3 protein: ASSLGTGKVVETQY
V gene: TRBV19; J gene: TRBJ1-2; CDR3 protein: ASSIGGHFNYGYT
V gene: TRBV4-3; J gene: TRBJ1-6; CDR3 protein: ASSQDYTDGLYTLH
V gene: TRBV27; J gene: TRBJ1-4; CDR3 protein: ASSSLRDTTTNEKLF
V gene: TRBV15; J gene: TRBJ1-1; CDR3 protein: ATSRDEGLIDTEAF
V gene: TRBV5-5; J gene: TRBJ2-7; CDR3 protein: ASSLDSLSYEQY
V gene: TRBV19; J gene: TRBJ2-1; CDR3 protein: ASSIRNEKF
V gene: TRBV7-8; J gene: TRBJ2-5; CDR3 protein: ASSLAGEEETQY
V gene: TRBV12-3/TRBV12-4; J gene: TRBJ1-2; CDR3 protein: ASSLQGAGGYT
V gene: TRBV6-5; J gene: TRBJ2-3; CDR3 protein: ASSRTSGGDTQY
V gene: TRBV7-8; J gene: TRBJ2-7; CDR3 protein: ASSRGGQFSYEQY